These T cell receptor beta chains were read from a single sample in a study of cytomegalovirus exposure and HLA in healthy donors. The assay was immunoSEQ multiplex PCR, and TCRdb's table has in-frame clones only and misses some. The data contain 100,000 to 150,000 clones, approximately 75% of them seen just once; the ten biggest clones take up around 3%. Sequencing was done on a sample of PBMCs. Receptor source: a woman in her 50s in good health and CMV-seronegative. Both conserved end residues are part of each CDR3. A D gene is named only where the DNA matches it firmly. Rows give clone size only sometimes, using once, few, many, or a class for an expanded clone.

j_call d_call v_call clone_size cdr3_nt cdr3_aa
TRBJ2-5 - TRBV21-1 - TGTGCCAGCAGCAAAGAGCGGGACAGGGAAGAGACCCAGTACTTC CASSKERDREETQYF
TRBJ1-2 TRBD1 TRBV12-5 - TGTGCTAGTGGTTTGGATGACAGGGGGTACTATGGCTACACCTTC CASGLDDRGYYGYTF
TRBJ2-1 TRBD2 TRBV7-3 - TGTGCCAGCAGCTTACCCCCTAGCGGATACAATGAGCAGTTCTTC CASSLPPSGYNEQFF
TRBJ2-3 TRBD2 TRBV5-6 - TGTGCCAGCAGCCTCGCTAGCGGGAGGGCAGATACGCAGTATTTT CASSLASGRADTQYF
TRBJ1-5 TRBD1 TRBV19 - TGTGCCAGTGGAGGGACAGGGGGTCAGCCCCAGCATTTT CASGGTGGQPQHF
TRBJ1-2 TRBD1 TRBV11-2 - TGTGCCAGCAGCCGTTCGACAGGGGACTATGGCTACACCTTC CASSRSTGDYGYTF
TRBJ2-1 TRBD2 TRBV27 once TGTGCCAGCAAATCGGGACTAGCGGACAATGAGCAGTTCTTC CASKSGLADNEQFF
TRBJ2-7 - TRBV5-8 - TGTGCCAGCAGTCAGGGGACACTTCCAGACTACGAGCAGTACTTC CASSQGTLPDYEQYF
TRBJ2-1 - TRBV13 - TGTGCCAGCAGCTTAATTGGGGGGGAGCAGTTCTTC CASSLIGGEQFF
TRBJ1-4 TRBD1 TRBV28 - TGTGCCAGCAGCAGGGGGACAGGAGAAATGGAAAAACTGTTTTTT CASSRGTGEMEKLFF
TRBJ2-6 - TRBV19 - TGTGCCAGTACCCCAGGGAAAGGGGCCAACGTCCTGACTTTC CASTPGKGANVLTF
TRBJ2-2 - TRBV28 - TGTGCCAGCACCCTGAGGTGGTCCGGGGAGCTGTTTTTT CASTLRWSGELFF
TRBJ2-7 - TRBV6-1 few TGTGCCATAAGGGCTAGCACTTACGAGCAGTACTTC CAIRASTYEQYF
TRBJ2-3 TRBD2 TRBV7-2 few TGTGCCAGCAGCTTTAGGAGCGGGGGGGGAGATACGCAGTATTTT CASSFRSGGGDTQYF
TRBJ2-6 TRBD1 TRBV9 - TGTGCCAGCAGCGAAAGGACAGGGGGAACTGGGGCCAACGTCCTGACTTTC CASSERTGGTGANVLTF
TRBJ1-4 - TRBV5-4 - TGTGCCAGCACCACAGGAGGGGTCAATGAAAAACTGTTTTTT CASTTGGVNEKLFF
TRBJ1-1 TRBD1 TRBV5-4 - TGTGCCAGCAGCGGAAATTGGACAGGGGAGAACACTGAAGCTTTCTTT CASSGNWTGENTEAFF
TRBJ1-1 - TRBV7-2 - TGTGCCAGCAGCTTAATGGGGGGGAACACTGAAGCTTTCTTT CASSLMGGNTEAFF
TRBJ2-7 TRBD2 TRBV19 - TGTGCCAGTGGTAGGATAGGGGCGGGAGGCGGCGAGCAGTACTTC CASGRIGAGGGEQYF
TRBJ2-5 - TRBV5-4 - TGTGCCAGCAGCTTGGGACAGATCCAAGAGACCCAGTACTTC CASSLGQIQETQYF
TRBJ1-6 TRBD1 TRBV15 once TGTGCCACCAGCCCACGGACAGGGAGGAATTCACCCCTCCACTTT CATSPRTGRNSPLHF
TRBJ2-1 - TRBV28 - TGTGCCAGCAGTGGACTGCGGGGAGAGCAGTTCTTC CASSGLRGEQFF
TRBJ2-7 TRBD2 TRBV28 - TGTGCCAGCGGGGGGTTCGGGACTATTGTCTACGAGCAGTACTTC CASGGFGTIVYEQYF
TRBJ2-3 - TRBV12-5 - TGTGCTAGTGGTTTGGTACTTTTTCCTCCGACAGCGCCGACTAGCACAGATACGCAGTATTTT CASGLVLFPPTAPTSTDTQYF
TRBJ2-7 TRBD2 TRBV28 - TGTGCCAGCAGCCCCGGGACTAGCGGGACCTACGAGCAGTACTTC CASSPGTSGTYEQYF
TRBJ2-7 TRBD1 TRBV4-3 once TGCGCCAGCAGCCAGGAGGGACAGGGGTCCTACGAGCAGTACTTC CASSQEGQGSYEQYF
TRBJ2-3 TRBD2 TRBV2 - TGTGCCAGCAAGACTAGCGGCACAGATACGCAGTATTTT CASKTSGTDTQYF
TRBJ2-7 TRBD2 TRBV5-4 - TGTGCCAGCAGCCTCGGACTAGCGGGAGTGTACGAGCAGTACTTC CASSLGLAGVYEQYF
TRBJ1-1 - TRBV7-8 - TGTGCCAGCAGCGCAACCAGGGGCACTGAAGCTTTCTTT CASSATRGTEAFF
TRBJ2-7 - TRBV5-6 few TGTGCCAGCAGTCAGGCCGGACTCGGAAACGAGCAGTACTTC CASSQAGLGNEQYF
TRBJ1-2 TRBD1 TRBV7-9 - TGTGCCAGCAGCAACTATCTACAGGGGGCTAACTATGGCTACACCTTC CASSNYLQGANYGYTF
TRBJ2-1 TRBD2 TRBV9 - TGTGCCAGCAGCGTAGGAAGACTAGCGGGCTCCTACAATGAGCAGTTCTTC CASSVGRLAGSYNEQFF
TRBJ1-1 - TRBV6-5 - TGTGCCAGCACTGGCTCGACAGCCGAAGCTTTCTTT CASTGSTAEAFF
TRBJ2-2 - TRBV5-1 - TGCGCCAGCAGCTTGGGTGACAATTTGGGGGGAACCGGGGAGCTGTTTTTT CASSLGDNLGGTGELFF
TRBJ1-4 - TRBV7-9 - TGTTCCACCTCTTCGGCCGTCACGGGGAGGGTGGAAAAACTGTTTTTT CSTSSAVTGRVEKLFF
TRBJ2-3 - TRBV19 - TGTGCCAGTACCGGGGGCACAGATACGCAGTATTTT CASTGGTDTQYF
TRBJ2-7 - TRBV7-9 - TGTGCCAGCAGCTTACACGGGAGTGATTACGAGCAGTACTTC CASSLHGSDYEQYF
TRBJ2-5 - TRBV7-8 - TGTGCCAGCAGCCAAAGACTTCCGACAGTCTCCCAAGAGACCCAGTACTTC CASSQRLPTVSQETQYF
TRBJ1-2 - TRBV29-1 - TGCAGCGTTGAGGGACGCGGGAGGAGCTATGGCTACACCTTC CSVEGRGRSYGYTF
TRBJ2-3 TRBD1 TRBV7-2 - TGTGCCAGCAGCCCTGACAGGGGGCGAGTGACGCAGTATTTT CASSPDRGRVTQYF
TRBJ2-7 TRBD2 TRBV4-2 once TGTGCCAGCAGCCAACCCGGGGCTAGCGGTACCTACGAGCAGTACTTC CASSQPGASGTYEQYF
TRBJ1-5 TRBD1 TRBV28 - TGTGCCAGCAGTTTTAACAGGGGTCAGCCCCAGCATTTT CASSFNRGQPQHF
TRBJ2-1 TRBD2 TRBV27 - TGTGCCAGCAGACCTCCTGGGACTAGCGGGGGCTCCTACAATGAGCAGTTCTTC CASRPPGTSGGSYNEQFF
TRBJ2-5 TRBD2 TRBV7-2 - TGTGCCAGCAGCCCGACTAGCGGGCGCCATGAGACCCAGTACTTC CASSPTSGRHETQYF
TRBJ1-1 - TRBV20-1 - TGCAGTGCTAGTCCGGGTGAAGCTTTCTTT CSASPGEAFF
TRBJ2-3 TRBD2 TRBV5-1 - TGCGCCAGCAGCATTGGACTAGCGGGTCCAGATACGCAGTATTTT CASSIGLAGPDTQYF
TRBJ2-1 - TRBV10-3 - TGTGCCATCAAAGGGGCCAATGAGCAGTTCTTC CAIKGANEQFF
TRBJ2-3 TRBD1 TRBV5-1 few TGCGCCAGCAGCTTCCGGGACAGGGGAACAGATACGCAGTATTTT CASSFRDRGTDTQYF
TRBJ2-3 - TRBV12-5 - TGTGCTAGTGGTTGGGACTTGGGTGGAGATACGCAGTATTTT CASGWDLGGDTQYF